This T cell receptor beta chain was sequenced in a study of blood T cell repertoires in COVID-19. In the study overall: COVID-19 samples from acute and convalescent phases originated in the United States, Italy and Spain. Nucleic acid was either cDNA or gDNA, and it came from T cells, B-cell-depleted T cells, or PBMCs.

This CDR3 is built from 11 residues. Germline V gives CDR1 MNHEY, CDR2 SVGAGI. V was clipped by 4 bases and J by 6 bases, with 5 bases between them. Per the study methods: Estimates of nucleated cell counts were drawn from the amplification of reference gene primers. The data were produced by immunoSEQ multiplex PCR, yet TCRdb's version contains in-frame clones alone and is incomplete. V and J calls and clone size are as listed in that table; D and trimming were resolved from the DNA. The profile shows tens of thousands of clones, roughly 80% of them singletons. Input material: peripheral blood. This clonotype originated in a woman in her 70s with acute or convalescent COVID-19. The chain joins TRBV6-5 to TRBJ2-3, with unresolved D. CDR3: CASSFGDTQYF. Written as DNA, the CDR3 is TGTGCCAGCAGTTTCGGGGATACGCAGTATTTT.